This T cell receptor (beta chain) was sequenced for a study of T cells in Graves' hyperthyroidism and ophthalmopathy. Researchers amplified the TCR beta CDR3 regions from RNA transcripts. The HTBI primer set served for first-round RT-PCR of the TCR CDR3. TCRdb re-analysed the multiplex PCR reads in MiXCR, keeping a single row per CDR3 protein. The sample consists of about 480,000 distinct CDR3 sequences, about an eighth of them appearing once. The table lists this clonotype with a few counts. The CDR3 totals 13 residues. Trimming stripped 5 bases from V and 7 bases from J, with 15 bases between. Criteria for exclusion of patients were uncontrolled infection, other autoimmune disease, pregnancy or lactation. Orbital computed tomography and thyroid ultrasound, together with serum TRAb and thyroxine and clinical symptoms, were used for diagnoses. The PBMCs were sourced from fresh peripheral blood (about 9.6 ml).

The clonotype originates from a woman aged 18-29 years with Graves' hyperthyroidism. V is TRBV12-3 or TRBV12-4 and J is TRBJ2-7; possible D gene TRBD2, 5 bases. Sequencing was done on a sample of blood. The CDR3, as DNA: TGTGCCAGCAGTCCCACTAGGTCCTGGGAGCAGTACTTC. It is translated as CASSPTRSWEQYF.